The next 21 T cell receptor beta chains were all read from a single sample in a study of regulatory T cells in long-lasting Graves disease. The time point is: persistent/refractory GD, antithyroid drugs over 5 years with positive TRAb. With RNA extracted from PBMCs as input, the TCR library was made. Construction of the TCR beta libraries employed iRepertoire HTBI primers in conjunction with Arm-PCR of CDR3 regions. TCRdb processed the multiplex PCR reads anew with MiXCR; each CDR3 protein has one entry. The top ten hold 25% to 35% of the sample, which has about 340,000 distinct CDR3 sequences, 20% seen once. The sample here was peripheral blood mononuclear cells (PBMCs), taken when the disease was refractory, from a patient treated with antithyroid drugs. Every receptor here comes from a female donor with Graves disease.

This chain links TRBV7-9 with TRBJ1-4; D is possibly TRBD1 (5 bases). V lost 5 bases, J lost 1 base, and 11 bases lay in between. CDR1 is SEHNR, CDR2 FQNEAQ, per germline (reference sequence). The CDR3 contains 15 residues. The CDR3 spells CASSGPRGTNEKLFF. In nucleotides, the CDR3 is TGTGCCAGCAGCGGCCCAAGGGGAACTAATGAAAAACTGTTTTTT.

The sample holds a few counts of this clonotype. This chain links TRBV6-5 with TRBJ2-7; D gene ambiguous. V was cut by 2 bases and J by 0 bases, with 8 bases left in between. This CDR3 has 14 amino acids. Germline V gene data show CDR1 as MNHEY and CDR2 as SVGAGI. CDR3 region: CASSYIGFSYEQYF. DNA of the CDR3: TGTGCCAGCAGTTACATTGGGTTCTCCTACGAGCAGTACTTC.

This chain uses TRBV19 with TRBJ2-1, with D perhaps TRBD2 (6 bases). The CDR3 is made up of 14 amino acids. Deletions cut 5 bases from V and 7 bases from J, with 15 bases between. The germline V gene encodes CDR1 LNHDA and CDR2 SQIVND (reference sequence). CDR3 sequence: CASSSWRATNEQFF. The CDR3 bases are TGTGCCAGTAGTTCTTGGAGGGCCACGAATGAGCAGTTCTTC.

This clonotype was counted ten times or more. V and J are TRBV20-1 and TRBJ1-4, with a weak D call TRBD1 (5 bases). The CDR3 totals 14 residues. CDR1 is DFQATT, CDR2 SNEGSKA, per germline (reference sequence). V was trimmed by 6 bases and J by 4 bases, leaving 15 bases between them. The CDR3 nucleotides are TGCAGTGCAAGACCGGGACGCCTTAATGAAAAACTGTTTTTT. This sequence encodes CSARPGRLNEKLFF.

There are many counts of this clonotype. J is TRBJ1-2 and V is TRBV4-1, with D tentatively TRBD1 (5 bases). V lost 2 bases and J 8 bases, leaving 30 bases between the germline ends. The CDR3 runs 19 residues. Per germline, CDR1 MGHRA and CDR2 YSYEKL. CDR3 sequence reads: CASSQPKYVFSVAGQGYTF. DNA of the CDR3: TGCGCCAGCAGCCAACCCAAATATGTATTTTCGGTCGCGGGGCAAGGCTACACCTTC.

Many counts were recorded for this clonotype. This CDR3 reads CASSLSPGDSSPLHF. CDR3 bases: TGTGCCAGCAGTTTATCCCCAGGGGATAGTTCACCCCTCCACTTT. The chain is built from TRBV27 and TRBJ1-6, with D perhaps TRBD1 (6 bases). The CDR3 covers 15 residues. Trimming left V 0 bases short and J 9 bases short, with 12 bases between. Germline lookup yields CDR1 MNHEY and CDR2 SMNVEV (reference sequence).

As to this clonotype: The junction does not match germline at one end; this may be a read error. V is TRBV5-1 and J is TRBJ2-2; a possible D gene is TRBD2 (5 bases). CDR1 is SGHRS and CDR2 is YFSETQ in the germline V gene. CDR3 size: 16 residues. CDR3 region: CASSLGRGPSTGEMFF. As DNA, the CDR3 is TGCGCCAGCAGCTTGGGAAGAGGCCCGAGCACCGGGGAGATGTTTTTT.

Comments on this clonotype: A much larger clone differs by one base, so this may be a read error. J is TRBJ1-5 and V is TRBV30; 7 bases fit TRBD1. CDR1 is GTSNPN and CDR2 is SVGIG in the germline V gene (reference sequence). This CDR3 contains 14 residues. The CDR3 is CTSSLTGEDQPQHF. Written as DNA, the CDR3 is TGTACCTCCTCCCTCACAGGGGAGGATCAGCCCCAGCATTTT.

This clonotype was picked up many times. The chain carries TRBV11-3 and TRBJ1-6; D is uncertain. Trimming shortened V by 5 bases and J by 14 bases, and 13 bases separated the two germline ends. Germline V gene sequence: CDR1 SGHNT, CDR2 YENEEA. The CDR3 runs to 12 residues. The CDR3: CASSPSPGTLHF. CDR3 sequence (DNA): TGTGCCAGCAGCCCCTCTCCGGGGACCCTCCACTTT. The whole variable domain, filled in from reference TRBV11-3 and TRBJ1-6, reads EAGVVQSPRYKIIEKKQPVAFWCNPISGHNTLYWYLQNLGQGPELLIRYENEEAVDDSQLPKDRFSAERLKGVDSTLKIQPAELGDSAVYLCASSPSPGTLHFGNGTRLTVT.

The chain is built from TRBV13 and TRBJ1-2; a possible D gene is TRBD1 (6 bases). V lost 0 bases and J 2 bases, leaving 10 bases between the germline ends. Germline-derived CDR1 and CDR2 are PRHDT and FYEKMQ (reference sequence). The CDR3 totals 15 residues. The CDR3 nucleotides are TGTGCCAGCAGCTTAGGAGGGGGAAACAACTATGGCTACACCTTC. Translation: CASSLGGGNNYGYTF. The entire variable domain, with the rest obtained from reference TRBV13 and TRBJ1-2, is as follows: AAGVIQSPRHLIKEKRETATLKCYPIPRHDTVYWYQQGPGQDPQFLISFYEKMQSDKGSIPDRFSAQQFSDYHSELNMSSLELGDSALYFCASSLGGGNNYGYTFGSGTRLTVV.

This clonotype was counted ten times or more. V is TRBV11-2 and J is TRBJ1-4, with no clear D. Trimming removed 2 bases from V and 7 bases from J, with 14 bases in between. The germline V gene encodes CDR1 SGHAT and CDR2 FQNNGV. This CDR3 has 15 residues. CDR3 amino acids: CASSLLSSRGEKLFF. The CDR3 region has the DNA TGTGCCAGCAGCTTACTGAGCTCTCGAGGTGAAAAACTGTTTTTT.

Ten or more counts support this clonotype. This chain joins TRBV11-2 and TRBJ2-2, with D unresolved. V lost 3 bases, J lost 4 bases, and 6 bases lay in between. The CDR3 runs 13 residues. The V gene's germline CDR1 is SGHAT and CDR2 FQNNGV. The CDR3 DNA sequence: TGTGCCAGCAGCTTGAGGATCACCGGGGAGCTGTTTTTT. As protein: CASSLRITGELFF.

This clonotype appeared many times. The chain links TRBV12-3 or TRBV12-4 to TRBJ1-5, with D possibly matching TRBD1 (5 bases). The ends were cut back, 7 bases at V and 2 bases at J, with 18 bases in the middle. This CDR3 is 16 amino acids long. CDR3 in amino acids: CASTILVLGGNQPQHF. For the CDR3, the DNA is TGTGCCAGCACCATACTGGTCTTAGGGGGCAATCAGCCCCAGCATTTT.

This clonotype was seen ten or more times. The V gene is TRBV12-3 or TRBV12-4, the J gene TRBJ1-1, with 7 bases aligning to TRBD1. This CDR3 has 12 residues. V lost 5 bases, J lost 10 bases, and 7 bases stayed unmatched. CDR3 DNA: TGTGCCAGCAGTGTACAGGGGTATGGAGCTTTCTTT. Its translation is CASSVQGYGAFF.

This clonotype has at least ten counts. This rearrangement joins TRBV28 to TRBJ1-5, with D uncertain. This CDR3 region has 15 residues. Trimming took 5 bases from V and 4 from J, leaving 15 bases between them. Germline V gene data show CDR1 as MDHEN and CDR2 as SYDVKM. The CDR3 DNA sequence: TGTGCCAGCAGTGCCAGTCTGGCGATAAATCAGCCCCAGCATTTT. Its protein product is CASSASLAINQPQHF.

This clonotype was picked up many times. CDR3 nucleotide sequence: TGTGCCAGCAGTTTTCCTGGGGGCTACGAGCAGTACTTC. It is translated as CASSFPGGYEQYF. V usage is TRBV28 and J usage is TRBJ2-7, with D tentatively TRBD1 or TRBD2 (5 bases each). The CDR3 spans 13 residues. The germline V and J ends were trimmed by 3 bases and 3 bases, with 9 bases remaining between them. Germline CDR1 MDHEN, CDR2 SYDVKM.

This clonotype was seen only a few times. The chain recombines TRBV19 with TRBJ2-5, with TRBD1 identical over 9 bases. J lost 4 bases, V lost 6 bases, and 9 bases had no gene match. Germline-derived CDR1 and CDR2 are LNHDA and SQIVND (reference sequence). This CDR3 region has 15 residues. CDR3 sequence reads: CASSWTGEGRETQYF. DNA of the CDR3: TGTGCCAGTAGCTGGACAGGGGAAGGGCGAGAGACCCAGTACTTC. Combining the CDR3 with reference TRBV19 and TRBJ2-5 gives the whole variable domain DGGITQSPKYLFRKEGQNVTLSCEQNLNHDAMYWYRQDPGQGLRLIYYSQIVNDFQKGDIAEGYSVSREKKESFPLTVTSAQKNPTAFYLCASSWTGEGRETQYFGPGTRLLVL.

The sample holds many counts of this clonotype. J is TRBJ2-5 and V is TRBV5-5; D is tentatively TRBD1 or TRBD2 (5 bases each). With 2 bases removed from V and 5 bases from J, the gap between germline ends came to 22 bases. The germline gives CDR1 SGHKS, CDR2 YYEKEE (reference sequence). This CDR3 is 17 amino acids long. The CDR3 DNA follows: TGTGCCAGCAGCTTACCAACCGGGGCCAACTCAGGGGAGACCCAGTACTTC. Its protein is CASSLPTGANSGETQYF.

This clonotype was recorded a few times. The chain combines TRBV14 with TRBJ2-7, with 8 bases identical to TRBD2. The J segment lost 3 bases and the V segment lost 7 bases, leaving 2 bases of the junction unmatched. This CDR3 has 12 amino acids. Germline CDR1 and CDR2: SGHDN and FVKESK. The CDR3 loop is CASKGTSYEQYF. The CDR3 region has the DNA TGTGCCAGCAAGGGGACTAGCTACGAGCAGTACTTC.

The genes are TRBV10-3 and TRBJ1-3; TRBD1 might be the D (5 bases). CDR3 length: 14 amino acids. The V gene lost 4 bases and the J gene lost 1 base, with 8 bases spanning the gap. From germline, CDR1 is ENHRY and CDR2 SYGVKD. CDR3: CAISAGGSGNTIYF. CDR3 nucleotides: TGTGCCATCAGTGCGGGGGGTTCTGGAAACACCATATATTTT.

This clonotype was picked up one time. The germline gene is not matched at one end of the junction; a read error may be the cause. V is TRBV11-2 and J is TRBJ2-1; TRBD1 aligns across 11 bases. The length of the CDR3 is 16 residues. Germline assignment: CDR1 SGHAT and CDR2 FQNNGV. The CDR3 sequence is CAGSYGTGGRSNEQFF. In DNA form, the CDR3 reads TGTGCCGGCAGCTACGGGACAGGGGGGAGATCCAATGAGCAGTTCTTC.